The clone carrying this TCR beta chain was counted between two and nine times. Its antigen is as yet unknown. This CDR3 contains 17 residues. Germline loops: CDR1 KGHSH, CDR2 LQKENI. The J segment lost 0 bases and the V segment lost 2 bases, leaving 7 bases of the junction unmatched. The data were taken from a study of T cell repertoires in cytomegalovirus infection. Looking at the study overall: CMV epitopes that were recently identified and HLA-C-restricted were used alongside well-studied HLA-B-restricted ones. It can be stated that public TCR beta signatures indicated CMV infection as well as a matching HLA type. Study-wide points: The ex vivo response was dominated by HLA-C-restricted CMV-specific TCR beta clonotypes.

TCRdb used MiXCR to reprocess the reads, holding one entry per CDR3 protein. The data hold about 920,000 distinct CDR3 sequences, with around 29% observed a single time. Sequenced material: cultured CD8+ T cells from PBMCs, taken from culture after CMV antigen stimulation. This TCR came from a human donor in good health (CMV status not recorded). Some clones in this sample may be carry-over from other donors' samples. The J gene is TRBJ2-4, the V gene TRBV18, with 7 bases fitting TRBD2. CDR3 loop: CASSPTLAVEAKNIQYF. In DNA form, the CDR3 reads TGTGCCAGCTCACCAACGCTAGCGGTGGAAGCCAAAAACATTCAGTACTTC. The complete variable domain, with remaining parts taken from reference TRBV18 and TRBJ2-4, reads NAGVMQNPRHLVRRRGQEARLRCSPMKGHSHVYWYRQLPEEGLKFMVYLQKENIIDESGMPKERFSAEFPKEGPSILRIQQVVRGDSAAYFCASSPTLAVEAKNIQYFGAGTRLSVL.